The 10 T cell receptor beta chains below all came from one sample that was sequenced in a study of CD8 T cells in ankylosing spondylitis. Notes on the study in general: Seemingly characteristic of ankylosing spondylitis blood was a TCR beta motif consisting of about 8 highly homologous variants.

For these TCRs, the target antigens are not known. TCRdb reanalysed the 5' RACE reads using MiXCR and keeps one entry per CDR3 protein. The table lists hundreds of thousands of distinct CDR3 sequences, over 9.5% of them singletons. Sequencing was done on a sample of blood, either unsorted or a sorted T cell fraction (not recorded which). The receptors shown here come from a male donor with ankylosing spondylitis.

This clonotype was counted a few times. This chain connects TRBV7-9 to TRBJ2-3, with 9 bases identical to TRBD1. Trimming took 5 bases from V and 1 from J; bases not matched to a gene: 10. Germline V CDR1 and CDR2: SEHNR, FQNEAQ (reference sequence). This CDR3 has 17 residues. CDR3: CASSPARTGDGTDTQYF. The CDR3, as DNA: TGTGCCAGCAGCCCAGCCCGGACAGGGGATGGCACAGATACGCAGTATTTT. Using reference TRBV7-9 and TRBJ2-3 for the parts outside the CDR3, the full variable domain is DTGVSQNPRHKITKRGQNVTFRCDPISEHNRLYWYRQTLGQGPEFLTYFQNEAQLEKSRLLSDRFSAERPKGSFSTLEIQRTEQGDSAMYLCASSPARTGDGTDTQYFGPGTRLTVL.

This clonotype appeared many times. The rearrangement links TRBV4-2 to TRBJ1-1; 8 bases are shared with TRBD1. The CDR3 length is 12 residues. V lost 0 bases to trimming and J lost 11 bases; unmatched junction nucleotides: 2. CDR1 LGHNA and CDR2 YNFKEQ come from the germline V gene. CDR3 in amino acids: CASSQDRDRAFF. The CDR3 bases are TGTGCCAGCAGCCAAGATCGGGACAGGGCTTTCTTT.

CDR3 sequence reads: CASSPEPGQTSYEQYF. The CDR3 DNA follows: TGCGCCAGCAGCCCTGAGCCGGGACAGACCTCCTACGAGCAGTACTTC. The gene calls are TRBV5-1 and TRBJ2-7; TRBD1 matches 7 bases. The CDR3 length is 16 residues. The V gene's germline CDR1 is SGHRS and CDR2 YFSETQ. V gave up 4 bases and J gave up 0 bases; unmatched junction bases: 10.

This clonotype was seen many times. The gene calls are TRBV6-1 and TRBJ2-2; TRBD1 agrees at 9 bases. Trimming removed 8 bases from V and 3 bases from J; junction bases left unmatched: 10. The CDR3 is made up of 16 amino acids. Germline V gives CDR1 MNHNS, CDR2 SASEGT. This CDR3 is CASYKAGDRDTGELFF. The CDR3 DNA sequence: TGTGCCAGCTATAAAGCCGGGGACAGGGACACCGGGGAGCTGTTTTTT.

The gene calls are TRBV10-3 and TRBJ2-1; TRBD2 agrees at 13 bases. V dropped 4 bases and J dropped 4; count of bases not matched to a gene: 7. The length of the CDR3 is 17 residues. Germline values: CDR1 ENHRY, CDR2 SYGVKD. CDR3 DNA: TGTGCCATCAGTGGCACTAGCGGGAGGGGATTTTACAATGAGCAGTTCTTC. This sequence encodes CAISGTSGRGFYNEQFF.

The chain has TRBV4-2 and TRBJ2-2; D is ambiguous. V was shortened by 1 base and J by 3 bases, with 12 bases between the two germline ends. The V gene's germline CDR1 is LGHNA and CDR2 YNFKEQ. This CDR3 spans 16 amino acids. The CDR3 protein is CASSQVQFIDTGELFF. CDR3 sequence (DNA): TGTGCCAGCAGCCAAGTCCAGTTTATTGACACCGGGGAGCTGTTTTTT.

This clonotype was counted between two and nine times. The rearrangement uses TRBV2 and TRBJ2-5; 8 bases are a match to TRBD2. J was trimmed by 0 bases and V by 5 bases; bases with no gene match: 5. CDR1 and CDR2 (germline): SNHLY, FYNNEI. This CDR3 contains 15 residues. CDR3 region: CASSYLLADQETQYF. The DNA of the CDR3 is TGTGCCAGCAGTTACCTACTAGCGGACCAAGAGACCCAGTACTTC.

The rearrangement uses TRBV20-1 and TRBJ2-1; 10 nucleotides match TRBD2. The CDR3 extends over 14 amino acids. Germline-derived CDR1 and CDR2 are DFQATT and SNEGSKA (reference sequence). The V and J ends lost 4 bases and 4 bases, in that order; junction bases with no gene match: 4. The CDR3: CSATGLADYNEQFF. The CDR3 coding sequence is TGCAGTGCTACCGGACTAGCGGATTACAATGAGCAGTTCTTC.

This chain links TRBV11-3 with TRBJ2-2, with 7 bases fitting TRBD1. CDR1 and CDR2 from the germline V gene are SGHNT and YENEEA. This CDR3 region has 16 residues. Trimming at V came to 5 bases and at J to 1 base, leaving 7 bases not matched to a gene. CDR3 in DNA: TGTGCCAGCAGCCCGACATGGACAGGGAACACCGGGGAGCTGTTTTTT. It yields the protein CASSPTWTGNTGELFF.

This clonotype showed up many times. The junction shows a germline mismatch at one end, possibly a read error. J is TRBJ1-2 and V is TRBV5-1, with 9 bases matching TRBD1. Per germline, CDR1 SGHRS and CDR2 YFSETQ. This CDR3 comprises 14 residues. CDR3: CASSLGTGRYGYTF. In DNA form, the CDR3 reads TGTGCCAGCAGCTTAGGGACAGGGCGTTATGGCTACACCTTC.